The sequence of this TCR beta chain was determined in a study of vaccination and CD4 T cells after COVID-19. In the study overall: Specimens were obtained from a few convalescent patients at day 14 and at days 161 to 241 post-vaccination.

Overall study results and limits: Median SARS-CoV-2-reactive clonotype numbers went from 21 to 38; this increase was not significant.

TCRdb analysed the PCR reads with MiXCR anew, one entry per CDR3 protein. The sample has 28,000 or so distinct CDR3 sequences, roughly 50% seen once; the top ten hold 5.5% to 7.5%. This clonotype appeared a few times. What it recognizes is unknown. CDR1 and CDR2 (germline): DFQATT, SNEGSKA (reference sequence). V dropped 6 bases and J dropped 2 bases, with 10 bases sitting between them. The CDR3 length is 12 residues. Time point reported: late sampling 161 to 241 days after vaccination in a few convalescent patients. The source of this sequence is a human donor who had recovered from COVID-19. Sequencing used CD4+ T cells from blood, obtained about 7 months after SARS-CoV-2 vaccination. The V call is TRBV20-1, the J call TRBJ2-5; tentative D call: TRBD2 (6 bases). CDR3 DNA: TGCAGTGCACCGGGACTGCAAGAGACCCAGTACTTC. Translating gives CSAPGLQETQYF.